The present entry profiles one T cell receptor (beta chain) with its context. Authors' methods: Scientists estimated how many nucleated cells there were by amplifying reference gene primers. TCRdb keeps only in-frame clones here, not all; method: immunoSEQ multiplex PCR. V, J and clone size are those of that table, while D and trimming were read from the DNA. Of 290,000 or so clones listed, approximately 90% are singletons. This sample stems from a study of blood T cell repertoires in COVID-19. As for the study in general: Both acute and convalescent COVID-19 samples were obtained from the United States, Italy and Spain. PBMCs, B-cell-depleted T cells, or T cells provided the cDNA or gDNA that made up the material.

The germline V gene has CDR1 SEHNR and CDR2 FQNEAQ (reference sequence). V lost 5 bases to trimming and J lost 8 bases, with 13 bases between them. This CDR3 has 12 residues. Seattle-derived patients entered the study during active infection and were followed longitudinally. V usage is TRBV7-9 and J usage is TRBJ2-7; tentative D call: TRBD1 (7 bases). Sequencing was carried out using peripheral blood. This clonotype originated in a woman under 40 with COVID-19, enrolled during active disease. Here the CDR3 DNA reads TGTGCCAGCAGCCAGGGGGGATCCCAGCAGTACTTC. It specifies CASSQGGSQQYF.